The 10 T cell receptor beta chains below come from one sample, sequenced in a study of blood T cell repertoires in COVID-19. TCRdb's copy holds only in-frame clones and misses some; the assay was immunoSEQ multiplex PCR. The top ten hold 3.8% of the sample, which has 85,000 to 100,000 clones, 85% seen once. The source material was peripheral blood. These receptors came from a man in his 60s with acute or convalescent COVID-19.

CDR3 coding DNA: TGTGCCAGCAGCTTAGATTTCGGGAGCTCCTACAATGAGCAGTTCTTC. Translated, it gives CASSLDFGSSYNEQFF. J is TRBJ2-1 and V is TRBV7-2; possible D gene TRBD2, 6 bases. CDR1 is SGHTA, CDR2 FQGNSA, per germline. Trimming removed 1 base from V and 0 bases from J, with 10 bases in between. CDR3 length: 16 amino acids.

This rearrangement joins TRBV5-1 to TRBJ2-2; 8 bases are a match to TRBD1. This CDR3 comprises 18 residues. Germline CDR1 SGHRS, CDR2 YFSETQ. J gave up 5 bases and V 0 bases, and 12 bases lay outside the gene matches. The chain's CDR3 is CASSLASFDRGDTGELFF. CDR3 sequence (DNA): TGCGCCAGCAGCTTGGCCTCCTTCGACAGGGGCGATACCGGGGAGCTGTTTTTT.

This clone has just a few counts. The rearrangement uses TRBV6-5 and TRBJ2-2, with 8 nucleotides matching TRBD2. V shed 2 bases and J 3 bases; nucleotides not matched to a gene: 5. This CDR3 has 16 amino acids. Germline lookup yields CDR1 MNHEY and CDR2 SVGAGI. The CDR3 region is CASSYRGLVDTGELFF. The CDR3 DNA follows: TGTGCCAGCAGTTACCGGGGACTAGTTGACACCGGGGAGCTGTTTTTT.

This clone occurred a few times. The V call is TRBV9, the J call TRBJ2-1; TRBD2 matches at 10 bases. J was trimmed by 6 bases and V by 3 bases; bases with no gene match: 6. The CDR3 length is 15 residues. Germline CDR1 SGDLS, CDR2 YYNGEE. The CDR3 DNA follows: TGTGCCAGCAGCGATGGGAGCGGGGGGGTCAATGAGCAGTTCTTC. Its protein product is CASSDGSGGVNEQFF.

V is TRBV6-2 or TRBV6-3 and J is TRBJ2-7; D is ambiguous. The germline V gene encodes CDR1 MNHEY and CDR2 SVGEGT. V was cut by 2 bases and J by 3 bases, with 11 bases left in between. The CDR3 is 14 residues long. CDR3 sequence reads: CASSYIPVIYEQYF. Written as DNA, the CDR3 is TGTGCCAGCAGTTACATACCGGTGATCTACGAGCAGTACTTC.

The chain links TRBV27 to TRBJ1-2; D is uncertain. In germline, CDR1 is MNHEY, CDR2 SMNVEV (reference sequence). The V gene lost 2 bases and the J gene lost 9 bases, with 10 bases spanning the gap. The CDR3 extends over 12 amino acids. The DNA for the CDR3 is TGTGCCAGCAGTTTAATTGGAGATAGCTACACCTTC. Residues: CASSLIGDSYTF.

The chain joins TRBV6-4 to TRBJ2-1, with TRBD1 matching 7 bases. The CDR3 length is 15 residues. The J segment lost 3 bases and the V segment lost 4 bases, leaving 6 bases of the junction unmatched. The germline V gene encodes CDR1 MRHNA and CDR2 SNTAGT. CDR3 DNA: TGTGCCAGCAGTGCCGGGACAGAGTTCTACAATGAGCAGTTCTTC. This gives the protein CASSAGTEFYNEQFF.

The chain employs TRBV18 and TRBJ2-7; TRBD1 aligns across 9 bases. The germline CDR1 and CDR2 sequences are KGHSH and LQKENI. Unmatched junction bases numbered 13, after V lost 3 bases and J lost 4 bases. The CDR3 spans 17 residues. For the CDR3, the DNA is TGTGCCAGCTCACCGGATGGGACAGGGATTGGGGGTTACGAGCAGTACTTC. Protein: CASSPDGTGIGGYEQYF. Variable domain in full (rest from reference TRBV18 and TRBJ2-7): NAGVMQNPRHLVRRRGQEARLRCSPMKGHSHVYWYRQLPEEGLKFMVYLQKENIIDESGMPKERFSAEFPKEGPSILRIQQVVRGDSAAYFCASSPDGTGIGGYEQYFGPGTRLTVT.

This clone was seen a handful of times. The chain links TRBV11-2 to TRBJ1-3, with D unresolved. With 2 bases removed from V and 7 bases from J, the gap between germline ends came to 9 bases. This CDR3 spans 13 amino acids. CDR1 SGHAT and CDR2 FQNNGV come from the germline V gene. The CDR3 nucleotides read TGTGCCAGCAGCTTATTTTCGGGGAACACCATATATTTT. This encodes CASSLFSGNTIYF.

Turning to this clone: One end of the junction fails to match germline, which may point to a read error. The chain couples TRBV7-2 to TRBJ2-3, with 12 bases that match TRBD2. There are 15 residues in the CDR3. CDR1 SGHTA and CDR2 FQGNSA come from the germline V gene. The CDR3 DNA sequence: TGTGCCAGCAGCCTAGCGGGGGGGCCTGTAGATACGCAGTATTTT. Translated: CASSLAGGPVDTQYF.